Listed here are 27 T cell receptor beta chains from one sample, sequenced in a study of blood T cell repertoires in COVID-19. Generated by immunoSEQ multiplex PCR, the TCRdb table keeps only in-frame clones and is missing some. The sample lists 250,000 to 300,000 clones; around 89% were seen once. The source material was PBMCs or T cells enriched from blood (not recorded which). The receptors shown here come from a man between 40 and 49 years old who had recovered from COVID-19.

This clone was seen just once. The chain uses TRBV10-2 and TRBJ2-2; D gene uncertain. Germline CDR1 WSHSY, CDR2 SAAADI. Trimming shortened V by 4 bases and J by 2 bases, and 8 bases separated the two germline ends. This CDR3 spans 14 amino acids. The CDR3 spells CASSAFRNTGELFF. The DNA for the CDR3 is TGCGCCAGCAGTGCTTTCCGTAACACCGGGGAGCTGTTTTTT.

The genes are TRBV27 and TRBJ2-1; tentative D call: TRBD2 (5 bases). The V and J ends lost 7 bases and 9 bases respectively, with 16 bases between them. Germline lookup yields CDR1 MNHEY and CDR2 SMNVEV (reference sequence). The CDR3 loop spans 13 amino acids. CDR3 sequence (DNA): TGTGCCAGCACCCCTAGACTATCCCCTGAGCAGTTCTTC. Translated, it gives CASTPRLSPEQFF.

CDR3 amino acids: CASSQARGGGPDSQYF. CDR3 DNA sequence: TGTGCCAGCAGCCAAGCTCGGGGCGGGGGGCCAGACTCCCAGTACTTC. J is TRBJ2-5 and V is TRBV14, with 8 bases lining up with TRBD2. This CDR3 spans 16 amino acids. CDR1 and CDR2 from the germline V gene are SGHDN and FVKESK. After removal of 1 base from V and 9 bases from J, the junction contained 13 bases not matched to a gene.

The V and J genes are TRBV3-1 (or the pseudogene TRBV3-2) and TRBJ2-1, with TRBD1 as a possible D gene (5 bases). V was trimmed by 0 bases and J by 0 bases, leaving 21 bases between them. The V gene's germline CDR1 is LGHDT and CDR2 YNNKEL (reference sequence). This CDR3 spans 20 amino acids. The CDR3, as DNA: TGTGCCAGCAGCCAAGATTTGGGGCTAGGTCAAATCTCCTCCTACAATGAGCAGTTCTTC. Translation gives CASSQDLGLGQISSYNEQFF.

The CDR3 DNA reads TGTGCCGCCGGGGAGGCCCATTTGGTCCAGCATTTT. Protein sequence: CAAGEAHLVQHF. The chain is built from TRBV10-3 and TRBJ1-5; D remains unclear. The germline CDR1 and CDR2 sequences are ENHRY and SYGVKD. The CDR3 is made up of 12 amino acids. V lost 11 bases, J lost 12 bases, and 20 bases lay in between.

The rearrangement uses TRBV7-2 and TRBJ2-2; maybe TRBD1 (6 bases). This CDR3 has 15 amino acids. The germline V gene encodes CDR1 SGHTA and CDR2 FQGNSA. Trimming took off 4 bases at V and 7 bases at J, with 16 bases between the two ends. CDR3 nucleotide sequence: TGTGCCAGCAGCTCGGGTAACAGGGTCGGCGGGGAGCTGTTTTTT. Translating gives CASSSGNRVGGELFF.

This clone has a single count. This chain links TRBV11-2 with TRBJ2-7, with 8 bases matching TRBD1. J gave up 4 bases and V 1 base, and 3 bases lay outside the gene matches. CDR3 length equals 14 residues. Germline CDR1 SGHAT, CDR2 FQNNGV. The DNA for the CDR3 is TGTGCCAGCAGCTTAGTGCAGGGGGCATACGAGCAGTACTTC. Translating it yields CASSLVQGAYEQYF.

The genes are TRBV7-9 and TRBJ2-7; 10 bases are a match to TRBD1. V dropped 2 bases and J dropped 3; count of bases not matched to a gene: 4. This CDR3 region has 15 residues. Looked up from germline, CDR1 is SEHNR and CDR2 is FQNEAQ (reference sequence). The DNA of the CDR3 is TGTGCCAGCAGCTTACCCGGACAGGGGGGCTACGAGCAGTACTTC. Translation: CASSLPGQGGYEQYF.

The chain employs TRBV5-1 and TRBJ1-1, with 7 bases lining up with TRBD1. V trimming: 4 bases; J trimming: 1 base; junction bases outside the gene matches: 4. Germline V gives CDR1 SGHRS, CDR2 YFSETQ. CDR3 length equals 14 residues. CDR3 nucleotide sequence: TGCGCCAGCAGCACAGGGGTACAGAACACTGAAGCTTTCTTT. Its translation: CASSTGVQNTEAFF. The whole variable domain, remainder taken from reference TRBV5-1 and TRBJ1-1, is KAGVTQTPRYLIKTRGQQVTLSCSPISGHRSVSWYQQTPGQGLQFLFEYFSETQRNKGNFPGRFSGRQFSNSRSEMNVSTLELGDSALYLCASSTGVQNTEAFFGQGTRLTVV.

The rearrangement joins TRBV30 to TRBJ1-4; weak D call: TRBD1 (5 bases). This CDR3 has 14 residues. Looked up from germline, CDR1 is GTSNPN and CDR2 is SVGIG (reference sequence). Trimming pared 5 bases from V and 2 bases from J, leaving 12 bases between. CDR3 nucleotides: TGTGCCTGGGGGCTGGGGGGGACTAATGAAAAACTGTTTTTT. This sequence encodes CAWGLGGTNEKLFF.

The J gene is TRBJ2-7, the V gene TRBV7-2; maybe TRBD2 (5 bases). Germline CDR1 reads SGHTA; CDR2 reads FQGNSA. This CDR3 is 14 amino acids long. Trimming took off 5 bases at V and 7 bases at J, with 18 bases between the two ends. Written as DNA, the CDR3 is TGTGCCAGCAGCCCCCCCCGGCGGGTCGGGGAGCAGTACTTC. This encodes CASSPPRRVGEQYF.

In this sample, this clone turned up once. The gene calls are TRBV29-1 and TRBJ1-3; D gene unclear. V lost 5 bases and J lost 0, with 8 bases in between. The CDR3 consists of 13 residues. CDR1 and CDR2 (germline): SQVTM, ANQGSEA. The CDR3 DNA reads as TGCAGCGTTAACGGTCCCTCTGGAAACACCATATATTTT. Its protein product is CSVNGPSGNTIYF.

The V call is TRBV20-1, the J call TRBJ2-3; no firm D call. Germline CDR1 is DFQATT and CDR2 is SNEGSKA (reference sequence). The CDR3 runs 11 residues. With 6 bases removed from V and 6 bases from J, the gap between germline ends came to 10 bases. For the CDR3, the DNA is TGCAGTGCCCTGAGGTTGGATACGCAGTATTTT. Its protein is CSALRLDTQYF.

This sequence joins TRBV28 and TRBJ2-5, with D perhaps TRBD2 (6 bases). With 3 bases removed from V and 7 bases from J, the gap between germline ends came to 21 bases. Germline CDR1 and CDR2: MDHEN and SYDVKM. The CDR3 runs 16 residues. The CDR3 sequence: CASSLSQWDSRRTQYF. As DNA, the CDR3 is TGTGCCAGCAGTTTGAGTCAATGGGACTCACGTAGGACCCAGTACTTC.

The V call is TRBV10-1, the J call TRBJ1-5, with TRBD1 as a possible D gene (6 bases). V dropped 2 bases and J dropped 5 bases, with 13 bases sitting between them. CDR3 size: 15 residues. Per the germline V gene, CDR1 is WNHNN and CDR2 is SYGVQD (reference sequence). The CDR3 is CASSELSAGDQPQHF. In nucleotides, the CDR3 is TGCGCCAGCAGTGAGCTGTCGGCAGGGGATCAGCCCCAGCATTTT.

The genes are TRBV7-3 and TRBJ1-2, with a weak D call TRBD1 (5 bases). The germline gives CDR1 SGHTA, CDR2 FQGTGA. Trimming shortened V by 1 base and J by 8 bases, and 11 bases separated the two germline ends. CDR3 length: 13 residues. CDR3 in amino acids: CASSLSQGQGYTF. The CDR3 DNA is TGTGCCAGCAGCTTAAGTCAGGGTCAGGGCTACACCTTC.

This sequence joins TRBV3-1 (or the pseudogene TRBV3-2) and TRBJ2-5, with 9 bases lining up with TRBD1. Per germline, CDR1 LGHDT and CDR2 YNNKEL (reference sequence). The junction had 6 bases not matched to a gene; V was cut back by 2 bases and J by 2 bases. This CDR3 has 16 residues. The CDR3 DNA follows: TGTGCCAGCAGCCAAAAGGGGACAGGGTCGCAAGAGACCCAGTACTTC. Its translation: CASSQKGTGSQETQYF.

V and J are TRBV9 and TRBJ1-3; D call uncertain. The CDR3 is 20 residues long. Between the trimmed V and J ends, which lost 3 bases and 0 bases, there was a span of 25 bases. The germline gives CDR1 SGDLS, CDR2 YYNGEE. Here the CDR3 DNA reads TGTGCCAGCAGCGGGAATCCCGGGTCCCACCTCCCTGCCTCTGGAAACACCATATATTTT. Translated: CASSGNPGSHLPASGNTIYF.

The gene calls are TRBV28 and TRBJ2-1; 11 bases are shared with TRBD2. The CDR3 has 15 residues. Germline lookup yields CDR1 MDHEN and CDR2 SYDVKM. Losses at the gene ends were 5 bases for V and 5 bases for J; bases not matched to a gene: 5. CDR3: CASSLGTSGDNEQFF. Written as DNA, the CDR3 is TGTGCCAGCAGTCTCGGGACTAGCGGCGACAATGAGCAGTTCTTC.

V usage is TRBV6-5 and J usage is TRBJ1-4; tentative D call: TRBD1 (5 bases). V was shortened by 2 bases and J by 0 bases, with 7 bases between the two germline ends. Germline CDR1 reads MNHEY; CDR2 reads SVGAGI. This CDR3 is 15 amino acids long. The CDR3 reads CASSYQTATNEKLFF. The CDR3 DNA is TGTGCCAGCAGTTACCAGACAGCAACTAATGAAAAACTGTTTTTT.

V usage is TRBV28 and J usage is TRBJ1-1; 11 nucleotides align to TRBD1. The CDR3 runs 16 residues. After removal of 5 bases from V and 8 bases from J, the junction contained 13 bases not matched to a gene. Per germline, CDR1 MDHEN and CDR2 SYDVKM. As DNA, the CDR3 is TGTGCCAGCAGTCCAACCTTGGACAGGGGGCGCGGAGAAGCTTTCTTT. This gives the protein CASSPTLDRGRGEAFF.

J is TRBJ2-1 and V is TRBV14; 9 bases are shared with TRBD2. The germline V gene has CDR1 SGHDN and CDR2 FVKESK. The CDR3 is 16 residues long. V was pared by 0 bases and J by 6 bases, with 6 bases of the junction left unmatched. CDR3 sequence reads: CASSQDHAGGFNEQFF. The DNA of the CDR3 is TGTGCCAGCAGCCAAGATCACGCGGGGGGGTTCAATGAGCAGTTCTTC.

CDR3 DNA sequence: TGTGCCAGCAGCTACCGGGACAGGGATGAGGCGCAGTATTTT. It is translated as CASSYRDRDEAQYF. The V call is TRBV11-2, the J call TRBJ2-3; 9 nucleotides agree with TRBD1. J was trimmed by 10 bases and V by 4 bases; bases with no gene match: 9. Germline CDR1 SGHAT, CDR2 FQNNGV. The CDR3 has 14 residues.

V is TRBV11-3 and J is TRBJ1-1, with D hard to call. The CDR3 totals 14 residues. Germline V gene sequence: CDR1 SGHNT, CDR2 YENEEA. Trimming took off 5 bases at V and 4 bases at J, with 14 bases between the two ends. The CDR3 DNA reads as TGTGCCAGCAGCCCCGAGATGCCGTCCACTGAAGCTTTCTTT. This translates into CASSPEMPSTEAFF.

The V and J genes are TRBV19 and TRBJ1-2; 11 bases align to TRBD1. Germline CDR1 reads LNHDA; CDR2 reads SQIVND (reference sequence). The CDR3 is 16 residues long. V shed 1 base, J shed 8 bases, and the junction held 9 bases outside the gene matches. The chain's CDR3 is CASSIGTGGAGRGYTF. In DNA form, the CDR3 reads TGTGCCAGTAGTATAGGGACAGGGGGCGCCGGTCGCGGCTACACCTTC. Combining the CDR3 with reference TRBV19 and TRBJ1-2 gives the whole variable domain DGGITQSPKYLFRKEGQNVTLSCEQNLNHDAMYWYRQDPGQGLRLIYYSQIVNDFQKGDIAEGYSVSREKKESFPLTVTSAQKNPTAFYLCASSIGTGGAGRGYTFGSGTRLTVV.

The chain couples TRBV11-2 to TRBJ1-6; a possible D gene is TRBD1 (5 bases). The CDR3 totals 17 residues. Trimming left V 3 bases short and J 7 bases short, with 19 bases between. Looked up from germline, CDR1 is SGHAT and CDR2 is FQNNGV. The CDR3 spells CASSFDYQGLFNSPLHF. The CDR3 DNA reads TGTGCCAGCAGCTTCGACTATCAGGGACTCTTCAATTCACCCCTCCACTTT.

V and J are TRBV9 and TRBJ1-2; maybe TRBD1 (5 bases). Trimming removed 4 bases from V and 8 bases from J, with 18 bases in between. Germline lookup yields CDR1 SGDLS and CDR2 YYNGEE. The CDR3 sequence is 14 residues long. For the CDR3, the DNA is TGTGCCAGCAGCTTGGGGGAGGGGATTGAGGGCTACACCTTC. Translated: CASSLGEGIEGYTF. Full variable domain (remainder filled in from reference TRBV9 and TRBJ1-2): DSGVTQTPKHLITATGQRVTLRCSPRSGDLSVYWYQQSLDQGLQFLIQYYNGEERAKGNILERFSAQQFPDLHSELNLSSLELGDSALYFCASSLGEGIEGYTFGSGTRLTVV.